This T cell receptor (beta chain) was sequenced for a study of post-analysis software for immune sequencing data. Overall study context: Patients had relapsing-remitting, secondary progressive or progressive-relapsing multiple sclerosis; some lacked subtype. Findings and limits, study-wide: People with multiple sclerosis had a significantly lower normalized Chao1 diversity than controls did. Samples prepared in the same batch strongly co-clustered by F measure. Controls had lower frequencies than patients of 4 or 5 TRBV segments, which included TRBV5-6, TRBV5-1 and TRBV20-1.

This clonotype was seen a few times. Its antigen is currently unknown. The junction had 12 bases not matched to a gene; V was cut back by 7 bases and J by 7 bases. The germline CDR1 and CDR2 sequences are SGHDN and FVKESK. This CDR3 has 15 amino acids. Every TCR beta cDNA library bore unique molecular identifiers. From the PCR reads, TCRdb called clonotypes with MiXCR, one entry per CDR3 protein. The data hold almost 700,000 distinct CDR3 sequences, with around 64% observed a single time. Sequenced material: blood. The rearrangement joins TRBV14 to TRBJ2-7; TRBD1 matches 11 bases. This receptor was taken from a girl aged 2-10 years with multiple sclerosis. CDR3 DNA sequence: TGTGCCAGCACTCAATGGACAGGGGGCGTATGGGAGCAGTACTTC. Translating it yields CASTQWTGGVWEQYF.